This section outlines one TCR beta chain sequence together with its context. The data derive from a study of identifying expanded T cells in peripheral blood. The V and J ends lost 8 bases and 4 bases respectively, with 15 bases between them. Germline V gene sequence: CDR1 MDHEN, CDR2 SYDVKM. The CDR3 runs 14 residues. Sequenced by immunoSEQ multiplex PCR; TCRdb stores in-frame clones only, minus some. Altogether about 100,000 clones are present, approximately 88% being singletons, with the ten largest covering less than 15%. V and J are TRBV28 and TRBJ1-5, with unresolved D. Material: blood. The origin of this receptor is a person between 18 and 75 years old in good health. The CDR3 coding sequence is TGTGCCAGCGACTGGGATCAAAGAAATCAGCCCCAGCATTTT. Its translation: CASDWDQRNQPQHF.